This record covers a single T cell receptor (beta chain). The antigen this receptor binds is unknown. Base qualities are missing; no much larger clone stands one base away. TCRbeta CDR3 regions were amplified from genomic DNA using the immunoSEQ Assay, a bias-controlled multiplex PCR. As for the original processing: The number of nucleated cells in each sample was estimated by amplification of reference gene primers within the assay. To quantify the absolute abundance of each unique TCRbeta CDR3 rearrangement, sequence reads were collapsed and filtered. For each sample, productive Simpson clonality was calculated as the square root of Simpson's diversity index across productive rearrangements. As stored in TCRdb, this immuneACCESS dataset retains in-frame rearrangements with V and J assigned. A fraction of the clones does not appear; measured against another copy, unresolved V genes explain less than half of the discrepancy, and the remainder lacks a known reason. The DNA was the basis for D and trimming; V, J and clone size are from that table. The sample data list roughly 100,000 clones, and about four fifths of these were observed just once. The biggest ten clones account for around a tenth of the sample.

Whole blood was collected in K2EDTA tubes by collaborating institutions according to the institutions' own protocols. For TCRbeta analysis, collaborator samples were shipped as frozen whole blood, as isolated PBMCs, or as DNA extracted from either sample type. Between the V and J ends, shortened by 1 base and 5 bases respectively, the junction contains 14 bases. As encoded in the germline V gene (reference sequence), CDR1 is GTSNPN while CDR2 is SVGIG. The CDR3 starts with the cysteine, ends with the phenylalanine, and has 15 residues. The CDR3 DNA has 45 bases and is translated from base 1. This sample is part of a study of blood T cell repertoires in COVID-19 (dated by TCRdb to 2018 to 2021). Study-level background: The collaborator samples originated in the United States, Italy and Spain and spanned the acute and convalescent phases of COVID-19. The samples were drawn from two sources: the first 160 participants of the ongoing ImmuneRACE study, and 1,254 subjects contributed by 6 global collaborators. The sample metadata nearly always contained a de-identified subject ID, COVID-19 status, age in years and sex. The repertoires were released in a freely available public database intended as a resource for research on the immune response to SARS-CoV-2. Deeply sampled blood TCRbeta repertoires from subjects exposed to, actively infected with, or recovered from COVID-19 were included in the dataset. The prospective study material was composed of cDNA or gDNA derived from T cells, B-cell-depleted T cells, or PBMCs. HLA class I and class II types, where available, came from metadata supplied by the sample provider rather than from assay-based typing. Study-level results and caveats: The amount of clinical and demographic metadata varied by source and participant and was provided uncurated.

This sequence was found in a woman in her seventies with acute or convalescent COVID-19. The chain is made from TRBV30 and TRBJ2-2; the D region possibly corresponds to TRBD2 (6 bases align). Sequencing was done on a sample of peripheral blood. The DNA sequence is TGTGCCTGGAGTGAGGCAGGGAGGCAAACCGGGGAGCTGTTTTTT. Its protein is CAWSEAGRQTGELFF.